Listed here are 8 T cell receptor beta chains from one sample, sequenced in a study of early T cells in non-severe SARS-CoV-2 infection. TCRdb reprocessed the 5' RACE reads with MiXCR, giving one entry per CDR3 protein. Of 53,000 or so distinct CDR3 sequences in the sample, less than 15% were seen once. Sequenced here: whole blood, sampled at baseline. Source of these receptors: an adult who was a healthcare worker with PCR-confirmed SARS-CoV-2 infection or an uninfected control (not recorded which).

This clonotype was recorded a few times. The CDR3 protein is CASSGQWKRGHQPQHF. CDR3 nucleotides: TGTGCCAGCAGTGGTCAATGGAAGAGGGGGCATCAGCCCCAGCATTTT. The chain carries TRBV28 and TRBJ1-5, with 7 bases that match TRBD1. Germline V gene data show CDR1 as MDHEN and CDR2 as SYDVKM. The CDR3 has 16 amino acids. The junction had 12 bases not matched to a gene; V was cut back by 5 bases and J by 5 bases.

V gene TRBV10-3 combines with J gene TRBJ1-1; D ambiguous. V lost 7 bases, J lost 2 bases, and 11 bases lay in between. Germline assignment: CDR1 ENHRY and CDR2 SYGVKD. The CDR3 runs to 13 residues. DNA for the CDR3: TGTGCCATCAACGGACGGGAAAACACTGAAGCTTTCTTT. Encoded protein: CAINGRENTEAFF.

The chain employs TRBV7-9 and TRBJ2-3; 7 bases align to TRBD1. Germline V CDR1 and CDR2: SEHNR, FQNEAQ (reference sequence). The V segment lost 3 bases and the J segment 5 bases; nucleotides outside the gene matches: 5. This CDR3 is built from 14 residues. CDR3: CASSLGTVGDTQYF. CDR3 sequence (DNA): TGTGCCAGCAGCTTGGGGACAGTTGGAGATACGCAGTATTTT.

This clonotype was detected only a few times. This chain links TRBV20-1 with TRBJ2-6, with D possibly TRBD1 on 5 matching bases. The CDR3 is made up of 14 amino acids. Germline V gene lookup returns CDR1 DFQATT and CDR2 SNEGSKA (reference sequence). V was shortened by 4 bases and J by 0 bases, with 7 bases between the two germline ends. CDR3 loop: CSATQDSGANVLTF. CDR3 nucleotides: TGCAGTGCTACACAGGACTCTGGGGCCAACGTCCTGACTTTC.

The V call is TRBV15, the J call TRBJ2-5; no firm D call. This CDR3 contains 16 residues. Per germline, CDR1 LNHNV and CDR2 YYDKDF (reference sequence). Trimming pared 5 bases from V and 2 bases from J, leaving 18 bases between. CDR3 nucleotides: TGTGCCACCAGCGGAGCGCTACAGCGCGTACAAGAGACCCAGTACTTC. It is translated as CATSGALQRVQETQYF.

This clonotype was seen more than once but under ten times. V is TRBV6-1 and J is TRBJ2-5; the D gene is possibly TRBD2 (6 bases). Germline CDR1 is MNHNS and CDR2 is SASEGT. V lost 2 bases and J lost 3, with 13 bases in between. The length of the CDR3 is 15 residues. CDR3 protein: CASSENKGRKETQYF. The CDR3 region has the DNA TGTGCCAGCAGTGAAAATAAGGGGAGGAAAGAGACCCAGTACTTC.

This clonotype was detected many times. This CDR3 is CASSLDVSDQETQYF. The CDR3 bases are TGTGCCAGCTCCCTCGACGTATCCGATCAAGAGACCCAGTACTTC. This chain connects TRBV18 to TRBJ2-5; D uncertain. CDR1 and CDR2 from the germline V gene are KGHSH and LQKENI. V was trimmed by 6 bases and J by 2 bases, leaving 16 bases between them. This CDR3 has 15 residues.

This chain joins TRBV3-1 and TRBJ1-3; D might be TRBD1 (5 bases). Per the germline V gene, CDR1 is LGHDT and CDR2 is YNNKEL (reference sequence). The CDR3 sequence is 13 residues long. Trimming removed 7 bases at V and 6 bases at J, with 13 bases between. CDR3 protein: CASNTGAENTIYF. DNA for the CDR3: TGTGCCAGCAACACAGGAGCTGAAAACACCATATATTTT. Looking up the rest from reference TRBV3-1 and TRBJ1-3 gives the full variable domain: DTAVSQTPKYLVTQMGNDKSIKCEQNLGHDTMYWYKQDSKKFLKIMFSYNNKELIINETVPNRFSPKSPDKAHLNLHINSLELGDSAVYFCASNTGAENTIYFGEGSWLTVV.